The TCR beta chain described here comes from a study of blood T cell repertoires in COVID-19. The wider study: Acute and convalescent COVID-19 specimens originated in the United States, Italy and Spain. PBMCs, B-cell-depleted T cells, or T cells were the source of the cDNA or gDNA that made up the material.

This CDR3 contains 14 residues. The germline V gene encodes CDR1 WSHSY and CDR2 SAAADI. Trimming removed 2 bases at V and 7 bases at J, with 14 bases between. This clone was counted a single time. Authors' processing steps: Quantification of nucleated cells was approximated via reference gene primer amplification. TCRdb keeps only in-frame clones here, not all; method: immunoSEQ multiplex PCR. V, J and clone size were drawn from that table, and D and trimming were deduced from the DNA. The sample lists roughly 130,000 clones, roughly 80% occurring once. The clonotype was recovered from a woman at least 80 years old with acute or convalescent COVID-19. Source material: peripheral blood. This chain joins TRBV10-2 and TRBJ1-2; D is possibly TRBD1 (6 bases). Here the CDR3 DNA reads TGCGCCAGCAGTGAGACAGGGCTCATGGGTGGCTACACCTTC. Translating it yields CASSETGLMGGYTF.